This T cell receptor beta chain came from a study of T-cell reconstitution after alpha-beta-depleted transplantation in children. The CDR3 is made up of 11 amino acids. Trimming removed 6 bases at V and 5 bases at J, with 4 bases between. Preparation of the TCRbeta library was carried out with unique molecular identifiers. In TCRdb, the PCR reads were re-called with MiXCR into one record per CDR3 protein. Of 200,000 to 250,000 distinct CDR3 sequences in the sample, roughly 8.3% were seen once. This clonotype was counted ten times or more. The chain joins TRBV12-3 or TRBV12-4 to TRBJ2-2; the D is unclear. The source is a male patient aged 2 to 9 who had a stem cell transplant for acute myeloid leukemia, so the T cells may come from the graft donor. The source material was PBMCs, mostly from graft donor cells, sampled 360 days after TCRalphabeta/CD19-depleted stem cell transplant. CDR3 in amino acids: CASRGTGELFF. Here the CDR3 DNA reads TGTGCCAGCAGGGGTACCGGGGAGCTGTTTTTT.